This passage covers 11 T cell receptor beta chains from one sample sequenced in a study of blood T cell repertoires in COVID-19. Some clones are missing from TCRdb's copy, which holds only in-frame ones; the method was immunoSEQ multiplex PCR. Of 130,000 to 150,000 clones listed, 85% to 90% are singletons. Sequencing was carried out using peripheral blood. All receptors come from a human donor in a cohort sampled during active COVID-19.

The rearrangement uses TRBV9 and TRBJ2-3, with TRBD2 identical over 11 bases. Trimming cost V 0 bases and J 4 bases; bases outside gene matches: 4. CDR3 length: 16 amino acids. Germline-derived CDR1 and CDR2 are SGDLS and YYNGEE. The CDR3 protein is CASSVGVAGGADTQYF. The CDR3, as DNA: TGTGCCAGCAGCGTAGGCGTAGCGGGAGGGGCAGATACGCAGTATTTT.

CDR3 in DNA: TGTGCCAGCAGTATACACGCGACGGGGAATCAGCCCCAGCATTTT. It specifies CASSIHATGNQPQHF. V and J are TRBV28 and TRBJ1-5; D unclear. V shed 5 bases and J shed 4 bases, with 15 bases lying between them. Germline CDR1 and CDR2: MDHEN and SYDVKM. This CDR3 region has 15 residues.

The CDR3 sequence is CASSEALLASGDQETQYF. The CDR3, as DNA: TGTGCCAGCAGTGAAGCGCTTCTGGCTAGCGGAGATCAAGAGACCCAGTACTTC. The rearrangement uses TRBV2 and TRBJ2-5; TRBD2 aligns across 7 bases. Looked up from germline, CDR1 is SNHLY and CDR2 is FYNNEI. The CDR3 totals 18 residues. Losses at the gene ends were 0 bases for V and 2 bases for J; bases not matched to a gene: 12.

V gene TRBV7-6 combines with J gene TRBJ2-7, with 11 bases lining up with TRBD2. The CDR3 spans 14 residues. The germline gives CDR1 SGHVS, CDR2 FNYEAQ. J was trimmed by 4 bases and V by 4 bases; bases with no gene match: 3. CDR3 in DNA: TGTGCCAGCAGCTCAACTAGCGGGAGTTACGAGCAGTACTTC. It codes for CASSSTSGSYEQYF.

This chain joins TRBV15 and TRBJ2-7; 7 bases agree with TRBD1. The CDR3 totals 15 residues. Germline values: CDR1 LNHNV, CDR2 YYDKDF (reference sequence). V lost 1 base, J lost 0 bases, and 3 bases stayed unmatched. The chain's CDR3 is CATSRVAGGSYEQYF. In nucleotides, the CDR3 is TGTGCCACCAGCAGAGTGGCAGGGGGCTCCTACGAGCAGTACTTC.

The chain joins TRBV2 to TRBJ2-3; TRBD1 aligns across 10 bases. This CDR3 has 13 residues. CDR1 SNHLY and CDR2 FYNNEI come from the germline V gene. V lost 8 bases to trimming and J lost 4 bases; unmatched junction nucleotides: 3. CDR3 loop: CASVTGGADTQYF. As DNA, the CDR3 is TGTGCCAGCGTGACAGGGGGCGCAGATACGCAGTATTTT.

The V gene is TRBV19, the J gene TRBJ2-2; perhaps TRBD2 as D (7 bases). Between the trimmed V and J ends, which lost 3 bases and 4 bases, there was a span of 12 bases. There are 15 residues in the CDR3. Germline CDR1 is LNHDA and CDR2 is SQIVND (reference sequence). This chain's CDR3 is CASSMGGGPTGELFF. The CDR3 DNA sequence: TGTGCCAGTAGTATGGGAGGGGGGCCCACCGGGGAGCTGTTTTTT.

This sequence joins TRBV29-1 and TRBJ2-2, with 10 bases lining up with TRBD1. The junction had 7 bases not matched to a gene; V was cut back by 2 bases and J by 7 bases. The length of the CDR3 is 15 residues. Germline-derived CDR1 and CDR2 are SQVTM and ANQGSEA. CDR3 nucleotide sequence: TGCAGCGTTGAAAGGAGACAGGGGGCCGACGGGGAGCTGTTTTTT. This gives the protein CSVERRQGADGELFF.

The rearrangement uses TRBV6-2 or TRBV6-3 and TRBJ1-6, with TRBD1 matching over 7 bases. The germline V gene has CDR1 MNHEY and CDR2 SVGEGT. V shed 5 bases and J 4 bases; nucleotides not matched to a gene: 8. The CDR3 consists of 16 residues. Here the CDR3 reads CASSTLRQGYNSPLHF. The CDR3 nucleotides read TGTGCCAGCAGTACCCTTCGACAGGGTTATAATTCACCCCTCCACTTT.

The table lists this clone with a count of one. The genes are TRBV4-3 and TRBJ1-1; D possibly corresponds to TRBD1 (5 bases). V lost 0 bases, J lost 6 bases, and 14 bases lay in between. Per the germline V gene, CDR1 is LGHNA and CDR2 is YSLEER. The CDR3 runs 15 residues. The CDR3 bases are TGCGCCAGCAGCCAAGACCATGGGGGGATTGCTGAAGCTTTCTTT. It codes for CASSQDHGGIAEAFF.

The gene calls are TRBV7-3 and TRBJ2-1; 8 bases agree with TRBD1. The germline V gene has CDR1 SGHTA and CDR2 FQGTGA. V was pared by 1 base and J by 5 bases, with 7 bases of the junction left unmatched. This CDR3 comprises 16 residues. CDR3 DNA sequence: TGTGCCAGCAGCTTAAAGTCTGGACAGGGTAACAATGAGCAGTTCTTC. Protein product: CASSLKSGQGNNEQFF.